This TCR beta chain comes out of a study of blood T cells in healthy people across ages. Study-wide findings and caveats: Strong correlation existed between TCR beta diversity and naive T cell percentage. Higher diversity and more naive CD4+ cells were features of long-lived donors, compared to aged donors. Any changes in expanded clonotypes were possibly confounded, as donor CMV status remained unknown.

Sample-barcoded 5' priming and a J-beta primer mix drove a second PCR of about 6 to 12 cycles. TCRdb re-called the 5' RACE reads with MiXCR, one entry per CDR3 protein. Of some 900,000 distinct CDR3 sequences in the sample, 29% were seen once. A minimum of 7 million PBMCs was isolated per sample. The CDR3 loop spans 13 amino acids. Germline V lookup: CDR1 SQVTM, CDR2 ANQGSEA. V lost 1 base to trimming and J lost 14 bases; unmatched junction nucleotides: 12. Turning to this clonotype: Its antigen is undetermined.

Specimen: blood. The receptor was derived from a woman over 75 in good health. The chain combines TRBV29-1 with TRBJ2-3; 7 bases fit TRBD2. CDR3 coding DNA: TGCAGCGTTGAAGTGGTCAGGGAGCGGACTAGGTATTTT. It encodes CSVEVVRERTRYF.